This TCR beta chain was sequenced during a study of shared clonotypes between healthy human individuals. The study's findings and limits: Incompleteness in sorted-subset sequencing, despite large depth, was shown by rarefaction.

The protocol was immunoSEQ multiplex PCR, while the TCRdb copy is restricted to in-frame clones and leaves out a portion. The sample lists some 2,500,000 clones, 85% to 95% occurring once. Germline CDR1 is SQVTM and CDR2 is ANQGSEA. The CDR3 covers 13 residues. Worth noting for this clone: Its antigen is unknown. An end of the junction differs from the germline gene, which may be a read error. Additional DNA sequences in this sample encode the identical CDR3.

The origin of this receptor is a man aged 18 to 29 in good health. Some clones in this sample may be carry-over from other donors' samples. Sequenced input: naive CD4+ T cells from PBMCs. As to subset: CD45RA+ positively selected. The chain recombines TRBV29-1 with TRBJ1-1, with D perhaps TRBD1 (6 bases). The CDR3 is CSVDRPLSTEAFF. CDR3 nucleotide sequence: TGCAGCGTAGACAGGCCTTTGAGCACTGAGGCTTTCTTT.